This T cell receptor beta chain was observed in a study of cytomegalovirus exposure and HLA in healthy donors. Notes on the study in general: A later look showed TCR association rates differing by HLA locus, highest for DRB1 and lowest for HLA-C.

Points on this clone: The antigen remains unidentified.

V was shortened by 2 bases and J by 8 bases, with 7 bases between the two germline ends. This CDR3 comprises 11 residues. CDR1 GTSNPN and CDR2 SVGIG come from the germline V gene (reference sequence). 60 Vbeta and 13 Jbeta primers were used in PCR. TCRdb's copy holds only in-frame clones and misses some; the assay was immunoSEQ multiplex PCR. This table has 95,000 to 100,000 clones, around 74% appearing once. This sequence was found in a woman between 35 and 50 years old in good health and CMV-seronegative. The sequencing sample was made of PBMCs. V is TRBV30 and J is TRBJ2-1; D is ambiguous. CDR3 amino acids: CAWSREDEQFF. In DNA, the CDR3 is TGTGCCTGGAGTCGAGAGGATGAGCAGTTCTTC.